These 30 T cell receptor beta chains share one sample of origin, sequenced in a study of OX40 agonist ivuxolimab in advanced cancers. Produced via immunoSEQ multiplex PCR; TCRdb's table is partial and in-frame only. The sample gives 100,000 to 110,000 clones, roughly 90% of which show up once; approximately 0.54% is in the top ten. The sample here was CD4+ or CD8+ T cells sorted from blood, taken in a trial of the OX40 agonist ivuxolimab. These TCRs come from an adult with an advanced solid tumor such as melanoma, head and neck, liver or kidney cancer.

The chain joins TRBV18 to TRBJ2-7, with unresolved D. From germline, CDR1 is KGHSH and CDR2 LQKENI. Trimming took off 1 base at V and 3 bases at J, with 7 bases between the two ends. This CDR3 is 13 amino acids long. CDR3 nucleotides: TGTGCCAGCTCACCACAATTCGACTACGAGCAGTACTTC. The encoded protein is CASSPQFDYEQYF.

This chain uses TRBV11-2 with TRBJ2-7; 7 nucleotides align to TRBD1. With V trimmed by 6 bases and J by 10 bases, 6 bases remained unmatched. This CDR3 comprises 11 residues. Per germline, CDR1 SGHAT and CDR2 FQNNGV. The CDR3 sequence: CASRYDRAQYF. The CDR3 region has the DNA TGTGCCAGCAGATATGACAGGGCCCAGTACTTC.

The chain links TRBV11-2 to TRBJ2-7; D is uncertain. This CDR3 comprises 15 residues. The V gene's germline CDR1 is SGHAT and CDR2 FQNNGV. Trimming took 0 bases from V and 4 from J, leaving 13 bases between them. The CDR3 is CASSLDIQRGYEQYF. DNA of the CDR3: TGTGCCAGCAGCTTAGATATTCAGCGAGGTTACGAGCAGTACTTC.

The V gene is TRBV7-2, the J gene TRBJ2-3; D may be TRBD2 (5 bases). Germline V gene lookup returns CDR1 SGHTA and CDR2 FQGNSA. Trimming took 0 bases from V and 4 from J, leaving 17 bases between them. This CDR3 contains 17 residues. The CDR3 DNA sequence: TGTGCCAGCAGCTTAGCGGGCTGGCGGGTCGGTGCAGATACGCAGTATTTT. Residues: CASSLAGWRVGADTQYF. The full variable domain, in which reference TRBV7-2 and TRBJ2-3 provide the parts outside the CDR3, is GAGVSQSPSNKVTEKGKDVELRCDPISGHTALYWYRQSLGQGLEFLIYFQGNSAPDKSGLPSDRFSAERTGGSVSTLTIQRTQQEDSAVYLCASSLAGWRVGADTQYFGPGTRLTVL.

The chain links TRBV7-9 to TRBJ1-2; D uncertain. V lost 5 bases and J lost 0, with 16 bases in between. The CDR3 extends over 16 amino acids. Germline V gene sequence: CDR1 SEHNR, CDR2 FQNEAQ (reference sequence). The CDR3 spells CASSPRVGGSNYGYTF. The CDR3 DNA is TGTGCCAGCAGCCCAAGAGTTGGTGGATCTAACTATGGCTACACCTTC.

The V gene is TRBV5-6, the J gene TRBJ2-1; D ambiguous. The CDR3 has 11 residues. Germline-derived CDR1 and CDR2 are SGHDT and YYEEEE. The V gene lost 2 bases and the J gene lost 9 bases, with 6 bases spanning the gap. This CDR3 is CASSFFGEQFF. The CDR3 DNA follows: TGTGCCAGCAGCTTCTTCGGTGAGCAGTTCTTC.

V and J are TRBV19 and TRBJ2-2; maybe TRBD1 (5 bases). This CDR3 contains 18 residues. The V gene's germline CDR1 is LNHDA and CDR2 SQIVND (reference sequence). V dropped 5 bases and J dropped 1 base, with 20 bases sitting between them. CDR3 region: CASSLIYQQERNTGELFF. In nucleotides, the CDR3 is TGTGCCAGTAGTTTAATATACCAACAGGAGCGGAACACCGGGGAGCTGTTTTTT.

The chain is built from TRBV28 and TRBJ2-3; D is perhaps TRBD2 (5 bases). Trimming cost V 4 bases and J 6 bases, with 14 bases left between them. This CDR3 comprises 14 residues. The germline CDR1 and CDR2 sequences are MDHEN and SYDVKM. The chain's CDR3 is CASSSGGSSDTQYF. The CDR3 region has the DNA TGTGCCAGCAGTTCCGGAGGCAGCTCTGATACGCAGTATTTT.

This chain connects TRBV7-3 to TRBJ2-7; TRBD2 agrees at 10 bases. The CDR3 loop spans 15 amino acids. Germline loops: CDR1 SGHTA, CDR2 FQGTGA. Trimming removed 2 bases from V and 0 bases from J; junction bases left unmatched: 1. DNA for the CDR3: TGTGCCAGCAGCTTAGGGACTAGCGACTCCTACGAGCAGTACTTC. Protein: CASSLGTSDSYEQYF. The full variable domain, with the rest looked up from reference TRBV7-3 and TRBJ2-7, is GAGVSQTPSNKVTEKGKYVELRCDPISGHTALYWYRQSLGQGPEFLIYFQGTGAADDSGLPNDRFFAVRPEGSVSTLKIQRTERGDSAVYLCASSLGTSDSYEQYFGPGTRLTVT.

The rearrangement links TRBV14 to TRBJ1-3; D gene unclear. The germline V gene encodes CDR1 SGHDN and CDR2 FVKESK. The CDR3 extends over 16 amino acids. The ends were cut back, 1 base at V and 0 bases at J, with 10 bases in the middle. For the CDR3, the DNA is TGTGCCAGCAGCCAAGTGGGCGGCTACTCTGGAAACACCATATATTTT. This codes for CASSQVGGYSGNTIYF.

The chain employs TRBV14 and TRBJ2-6; the D is unclear. Between the trimmed V and J ends, which lost 6 bases and 0 bases, there was a span of 3 bases. The CDR3 consists of 13 residues. Germline loops: CDR1 SGHDN, CDR2 FVKESK. CDR3 coding DNA: TGTGCCAGCAGGGACTCTGGGGCCAACGTCCTGACTTTC. Translation gives CASRDSGANVLTF.

The V gene is TRBV15, the J gene TRBJ1-2, with 7 bases matching TRBD1. CDR3 length: 15 residues. J was trimmed by 4 bases and V by 0 bases; bases with no gene match: 5. Germline assignment: CDR1 LNHNV and CDR2 YYDKDF (reference sequence). In DNA, the CDR3 is TGTGCCACCAGCAGAGATTTTCAGGGGGGCTATGGCTACACCTTC. This codes for CATSRDFQGGYGYTF.

The genes are TRBV7-2 and TRBJ1-1; D remains ambiguous. The CDR3 is 13 residues long. Germline V lookup: CDR1 SGHTA, CDR2 FQGNSA. Trimming shortened V by 1 base and J by 1 base, and 4 bases separated the two germline ends. The CDR3 DNA is TGTGCCAGCAGCTTAGAAGAGAACACTGAAGCTTTCTTT. It codes for CASSLEENTEAFF.

Comment on this clone: At the DNA level, this CDR3 is encoded by other sequences in the same sample as well. The chain has TRBV28 and TRBJ1-4; no clear D gene. The CDR3 sequence is 12 residues long. In germline, CDR1 is MDHEN, CDR2 SYDVKM. The V and J ends lost 6 bases and 8 bases respectively, with 10 bases between them. In DNA, the CDR3 is TGTGCCAGCAGCCCGCCGGGCGAAAAACTGTTTTTT. It codes for CASSPPGEKLFF.

The chain has TRBV5-5 and TRBJ2-5, with 7 bases aligning to TRBD1. The CDR3 contains 14 residues. Germline CDR1 SGHKS, CDR2 YYEKEE (reference sequence). The junction had 4 bases not matched to a gene; V was cut back by 2 bases and J by 3 bases. CDR3 residues: CASSLGTEKETQYF. For the CDR3, the DNA is TGTGCCAGCAGCTTAGGGACAGAGAAAGAGACCCAGTACTTC.

V and J are TRBV7-9 and TRBJ1-1; the D is unclear. Trimming shortened V by 11 bases and J by 1 base, and 14 bases separated the two germline ends. Germline lookup yields CDR1 SEHNR and CDR2 FQNEAQ (reference sequence). The CDR3 consists of 13 residues. This CDR3 reads CAVEHRWNTEAFF. The DNA for the CDR3 is TGTGCCGTTGAACACCGTTGGAACACTGAAGCTTTCTTT.

The J gene is TRBJ2-5, the V gene TRBV7-2; 7 bases line up with TRBD1. CDR1 SGHTA and CDR2 FQGNSA come from the germline V gene. The V segment lost 5 bases and the J segment 5 bases; nucleotides outside the gene matches: 5. CDR3 length equals 13 residues. CDR3 protein: CASSDREYETQYF. The CDR3 nucleotides are TGTGCCAGCAGCGACAGGGAGTACGAGACCCAGTACTTC.

The J gene is TRBJ2-1, the V gene TRBV18; D not resolved. The CDR3 runs to 13 residues. CDR1 is KGHSH and CDR2 is LQKENI in the germline V gene. V gave up 0 bases and J gave up 9 bases, with 9 bases separating them. CDR3 protein: CASSPPGRVEQFF. For the CDR3, the DNA is TGTGCCAGCTCACCACCCGGCCGAGTTGAGCAGTTCTTC.

This clone was detected once. The gene calls are TRBV6-5 and TRBJ2-1; 9 nucleotides align to TRBD2. Germline CDR1 MNHEY, CDR2 SVGAGI. With 6 bases clipped from V and 15 bases from J, the junction kept 12 bases outside the gene matches. This CDR3 has 13 residues. CDR3 sequence (DNA): TGTGCCAGCAGCCTGACTAGCGGTTCGGGGGGGTTCTTC. Its translation: CASSLTSGSGGFF.

The chain carries TRBV30 and TRBJ2-7, with 12 bases lining up with TRBD1. The CDR3 contains 14 residues. V shed 3 bases, J shed 6 bases, and the junction held 6 bases outside the gene matches. Germline lookup yields CDR1 GTSNPN and CDR2 SVGIG (reference sequence). The CDR3 loop reads CAWSPGQGAFEQYF. The CDR3 bases are TGTGCCTGGAGCCCGGGACAGGGGGCTTTCGAGCAGTACTTC.

V is TRBV28 and J is TRBJ1-1; TRBD1 matches at 7 bases. Looked up from germline, CDR1 is MDHEN and CDR2 is SYDVKM. The junction had 14 bases not matched to a gene; V was cut back by 3 bases and J by 4 bases. The CDR3 contains 17 residues. Here the CDR3 reads CASSFWGLGRGITEAFF. The CDR3 DNA is TGTGCCAGCAGTTTTTGGGGACTGGGCAGGGGGATCACTGAAGCTTTCTTT.

V and J are TRBV11-3 and TRBJ2-7, with unresolved D. CDR1 is SGHNT, CDR2 YENEEA, per germline. V was shortened by 5 bases and J by 5 bases, with 10 bases between the two germline ends. The CDR3 contains 12 residues. CDR3 sequence reads: CASSPQGNEQYF. The CDR3 DNA is TGTGCCAGCAGCCCACAAGGTAACGAGCAGTACTTC.

The chain's CDR3 is CASSLGQSGGWGTDTQYF. CDR3 sequence (DNA): TGCGCCAGCAGCTTGGGACAATCAGGGGGCTGGGGCACAGATACGCAGTATTTT. The chain carries TRBV5-1 and TRBJ2-3, with TRBD1 matching over 8 bases. CDR3 length equals 18 residues. From germline, CDR1 is SGHRS and CDR2 YFSETQ. V was clipped by 0 bases and J by 1 base; unmatched bases: 10.

The genes are TRBV28 and TRBJ1-2; tentatively, D is TRBD1 (5 bases). The V gene's germline CDR1 is MDHEN and CDR2 SYDVKM. The CDR3 has 12 amino acids. V gave up 4 bases and J gave up 6 bases, with 9 bases separating them. In DNA form, the CDR3 reads TGTGCCAGCAGTTCACGAGGGGATGGCTACACCTTC. Translating gives CASSSRGDGYTF.

The genes are TRBV2 and TRBJ2-7; no reliable D call. Germline values: CDR1 SNHLY, CDR2 FYNNEI. The CDR3 length is 14 residues. V lost 7 bases, J lost 5 bases, and 18 bases lay in between. In DNA, the CDR3 is TGTGCCAGCACTATAAGTAACAGTGTCAACGAGCAGTACTTC. As protein: CASTISNSVNEQYF.

The chain links TRBV25-1 to TRBJ2-6, with a possible D match to TRBD2 (5 bases). Deletions cut 2 bases from V and 2 bases from J, with 7 bases between. The CDR3 has 15 amino acids. Germline V CDR1 and CDR2: MGHDK, SYGVNS. The CDR3 DNA sequence: TGTGCCAGCAGTGAAGTCGGGGCTGGGGCCAACGTCCTGACTTTC. The encoded protein is CASSEVGAGANVLTF.

This clone was detected only a few times. This rearrangement joins TRBV30 to TRBJ2-7, with D maybe TRBD1 (5 bases). Germline V gene sequence: CDR1 GTSNPN, CDR2 SVGIG (reference sequence). This CDR3 spans 14 amino acids. V was pared by 4 bases and J by 3 bases, with 16 bases between. The DNA of the CDR3 is TGTGCCTGGAAAAGGGGTTCTTCCTACTACGAGCAGTACTTC. Translating gives CAWKRGSSYYEQYF.

The chain joins TRBV6-1 to TRBJ1-1, with D perhaps TRBD1 (6 bases). The CDR3 length is 15 residues. Germline V gene lookup returns CDR1 MNHNS and CDR2 SASEGT. V was trimmed by 4 bases and J by 3 bases, leaving 15 bases between them. CDR3: CASSGGHGGHTEAFF. CDR3 nucleotides: TGTGCCAGCAGTGGGGGACACGGGGGCCACACTGAAGCTTTCTTT.

This clone appeared once. This rearrangement joins TRBV7-2 to TRBJ2-1, with D possibly matching TRBD2 (7 bases). V was clipped by 1 base and J by 16 bases, with 17 bases between them. The CDR3 length is 13 residues. Germline lookup yields CDR1 SGHTA and CDR2 FQGNSA. CDR3: CASSLEGGGVFFF. The CDR3, as DNA: TGTGCCAGCAGCTTAGAGGGCGGGGGCGTCTTTTTCTTC.

The chain recombines TRBV30 with TRBJ2-5, with no clear D. CDR3 length: 12 amino acids. Trimming cost V 5 bases and J 5 bases, with 12 bases left between them. Looked up from germline, CDR1 is GTSNPN and CDR2 is SVGIG (reference sequence). DNA of the CDR3: TGTGCCTGGGGGGTTGGGTGGGAGACCCAGTACTTC. It encodes CAWGVGWETQYF.